This T cell receptor (beta chain) was observed in a study of T cells in Graves' hyperthyroidism and ophthalmopathy. Trimming pared 4 bases from V and 3 bases from J, leaving 10 bases between. The CDR3 covers 13 residues. Germline CDR1 is GTSNPN and CDR2 is SVGIG (reference sequence). There are many counts of this clonotype. Researchers took RNA transcripts and amplified the TCR beta CDR3 regions from them. An initial round of RT-PCR targeting the TCR CDR3 relied on the HTBI primer set. TCRdb independently ran MiXCR on the multiplex PCR reads; one entry per CDR3 protein. This sample yields around 420,000 distinct CDR3 sequences, of which roughly 13% are seen a single time; 5% to 6% belongs to the top ten.

The receptor's source is a woman under 30 with Graves' hyperthyroidism. This sequence joins TRBV30 and TRBJ2-1; D unclear. The specimen sequenced was blood. The CDR3 DNA sequence: TGTGCCTGGAATCAGATAGACTACAATGAGCAGTTCTTC. It yields the protein CAWNQIDYNEQFF. Filled out from reference TRBV30 and TRBJ2-1, the complete variable domain reads SQTIHQWPATLVQPVGSPLSLECTVEGTSNPNLYWYRQAAGRGLQLLFYSVGIGQISSEVPQNLSASRPQDRQFILSSKKLLLSDSGFYLCAWNQIDYNEQFFGPGTRLTVL.